This TCR beta chain came from a study of blood T cell repertoires in COVID-19. Study-level information: Sites in the United States, Italy and Spain provided acute and convalescent COVID-19 samples.

Participant-given clinical history determined each cohort assignment. What the recovered Cohort 3 donors had was two negative PCRs, clearance, or symptom resolution. Original methodology: Reference gene primers were amplified, and this amplification served to estimate nucleated cell counts. The assay was immunoSEQ multiplex PCR, and TCRdb's table has in-frame clones only and misses some. Clone size and the V and J calls come from that table; the DNA yielded D and trimming. In the table there are 150,000 or so clones, over 70% of which are singletons. The CDR3 totals 14 residues. CDR1 and CDR2 from the germline V gene are SNHLY and FYNNEI. V was trimmed by 3 bases and J by 1 base, leaving 9 bases between them.

Sequences were obtained from PBMCs or T cells enriched from blood (not recorded which). The sequence derives from an older woman who had recovered from COVID-19. This chain uses TRBV2 with TRBJ2-5; D gene unclear. CDR3 sequence: CASSDGPFQETQYF. The CDR3 nucleotides are TGTGCCAGCAGTGATGGCCCGTTCCAAGAGACCCAGTACTTC. The whole variable domain, filled in from reference TRBV2 and TRBJ2-5, reads EPEVTQTPSHQVTQMGQEVILRCVPISNHLYFYWYRQILGQKVEFLVSFYNNEISEKSEIFDDQFSVERPDGSNFTLKIRSTKLEDSAMYFCASSDGPFQETQYFGPGTRLLVL.